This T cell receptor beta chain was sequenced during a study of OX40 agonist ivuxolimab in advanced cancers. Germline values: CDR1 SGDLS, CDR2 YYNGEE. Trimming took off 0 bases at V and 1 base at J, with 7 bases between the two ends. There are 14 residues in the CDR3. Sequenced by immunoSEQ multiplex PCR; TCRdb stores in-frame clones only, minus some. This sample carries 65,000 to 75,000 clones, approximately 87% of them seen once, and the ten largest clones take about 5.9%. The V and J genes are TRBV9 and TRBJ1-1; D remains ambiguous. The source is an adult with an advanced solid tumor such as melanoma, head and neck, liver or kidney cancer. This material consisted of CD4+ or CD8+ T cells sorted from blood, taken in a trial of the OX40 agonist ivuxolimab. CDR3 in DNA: TGTGCCAGCAGCGTAGTTGGTGCGAACACTGAAGCTTTCTTT. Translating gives CASSVVGANTEAFF.